The entry below describes one T cell receptor beta chain. This entry is derived from a study of blood T cell repertoires in COVID-19. The germline V gene encodes CDR1 LNHDA and CDR2 SQIVND (reference sequence). There are 10 residues in the CDR3. Trimming cost V 8 bases and J 4 bases, with 5 bases left between them. In the original workflow: Estimation of nucleated cell counts relied on the amplification of reference gene primers. Produced via immunoSEQ multiplex PCR; TCRdb's table is partial and in-frame only. V and J calls and clone size come straight from that table; D and trimming were deduced from the DNA. The repertoire has roughly 75,000 clones, 70% to 90% of them found once; the top ten carry around 6.3%.

The TCR comes from an elderly man with COVID-19, enrolled during active disease. The rearrangement joins TRBV19 to TRBJ1-2; no firm D call. The sample taken for sequencing was peripheral blood. The CDR3 DNA is TGTGCCAGTGAGGGCTATGGCTACACCTTC. Encoded protein: CASEGYGYTF.